This TCR beta chain was sequenced for a study of CD8 T cells in ankylosing spondylitis. This clonotype showed up just once. The antigen is unknown. Study-wide results and limits: A TCR beta motif of fewer than ten highly homologous variants seemed to mark ankylosing spondylitis blood. Reportedly, disease-linked clones are significantly enriched in ankylosing spondylitis patients' matched synovial fluid.

The germline V gene encodes CDR1 SQVTM and CDR2 ANQGSEA. The V end lost 4 bases, the J end lost 4 bases, and 5 bases lay between the germline ends. The CDR3 is 11 residues long. Quantitative 5'-RACE with molecular barcodes produced the TCR beta libraries. TCRdb reanalysed the 5' RACE reads using MiXCR and keeps one entry per CDR3 protein. Found here are around 890,000 distinct CDR3 sequences, about an eighth of them singletons; the top ten hold 0.45% to 0.6%. Sequencing was done on a sample of blood, either unsorted or a sorted T cell fraction (not recorded which). This chain connects TRBV29-1 to TRBJ1-3; D uncertain. This receptor was obtained from a male donor with ankylosing spondylitis. The CDR3 nucleotides are TGCAGCGTTGCAACCGGAAACACCATATATTTT. This encodes CSVATGNTIYF.